This is a list of T cell receptor beta chains from one sample in a study of graft-versus-host responses after intestinal transplantation. The repertoire was sequenced with immunoSEQ multiplex PCR; TCRdb's copy has only in-frame clones and lacks some. The sample includes about 9,600 clones, 86% of them seen just once. The material was ileum tissue, obtained roughly 710 days after intestinal transplantation. These TCRs come from a human patient who received an intestinal transplant, so some T cells may come from the graft donor. Both conserved end residues are part of each CDR3. Fields, in order: J gene, clone size, V gene, D gene, CDR3 DNA, CDR3 protein. A D gene is named only where the DNA matches it firmly. The listing skips clone size in some rows; elsewhere it reads once, few, many or a size class.

TRBJ2-7 | . | TRBV11-2 | . | TGTGCCAGCAGCTTAGCACTAGCAGGCTACGAGCAGTACTTC | CASSLALAGYEQYF
TRBJ2-2 | . | TRBV5-1 | . | TGCGCCAGCAGCGACAGTGTGGCGGGCACCGGGGAGCTGTTTTTT | CASSDSVAGTGELFF
TRBJ2-7 | . | TRBV30 | . | TGTGCCTGGAGTGTAAGTGCCCACTCCTACGAGCAGTACTTC | CAWSVSAHSYEQYF
TRBJ1-6 | . | TRBV19 | . | TGTGCCGCGGGAACCCGGGGTTCACCCCTCCACTTT | CAAGTRGSPLHF
TRBJ2-7 | . | TRBV6-5 | . | TGTGCCAGCAGTCCTCTCTATAGCTCCTACGAGCAGTACTTC | CASSPLYSSYEQYF
TRBJ2-2 | once | TRBV5-6 | TRBD2 | TGTGCCAGCAGCCCGGGACTAGCGGGCACCGGGGAGCTGTTTTTT | CASSPGLAGTGELFF
TRBJ1-1 | . | TRBV7-9 | . | TGTGCCAGCAGCTTAGGCCGGGGTAGCACTGAAGCTTTCTTT | CASSLGRGSTEAFF
TRBJ2-2 | . | TRBV7-3 | . | TGTGCCAGCAGCGCCAAGATGGGCGGGGAGCTGTTTTTT | CASSAKMGGELFF
TRBJ1-1 | once | TRBV28 | TRBD1 | TGTGCCAGCAGCTTGCAGGGGGCGTTGCACACTGAAGCTTTCTTT | CASSLQGALHTEAFF
TRBJ2-7 | . | TRBV28 | . | TGTGCCAGCAGTTTTAAAAGTTTGGGCCTCGTTTGGAGCTCCTACGAGCAGTACTTC | CASSFKSLGLVWSSYEQYF
TRBJ1-5 | . | TRBV5-5 | TRBD1 | TGTGCCAGCAGCCATACGACAGGGGATAGCAATCAGCCCCAGCATTTT | CASSHTTGDSNQPQHF
TRBJ2-5 | few | TRBV28 | TRBD1 | TGTGCCAGTACGGGGACAGGGGGCGAGTGGACCCAGTACTTC | CASTGTGGEWTQYF
TRBJ2-3 | . | TRBV7-3 | TRBD2 | TGTGCCAGCAGCTCAAGACTAGCGGGGGACCCGACAGTGAGAGATACGCAGTATTTT | CASSSRLAGDPTVRDTQYF
TRBJ2-1 | . | TRBV18 | TRBD2 | TGTGCCAGCTCACCAGCTAGCGGGAGGAATGAGCAGTTCTTC | CASSPASGRNEQFF
TRBJ2-3 | once | TRBV28 | . | TGTGCCAGCAGAAATCTAGCGACTAGCACAGATACGCAGTATTTT | CASRNLATSTDTQYF
TRBJ1-2 | . | TRBV10-3 | . | TGTGCCATCAGTGACATTCGGGCCCCGCAGGGCTACACCTTC | CAISDIRAPQGYTF
TRBJ1-5 | . | TRBV2 | . | TGTGCCAGCAGTGAACGGTCCGGGGCTTTCAGCAATCAGCCCCAGCATTTT | CASSERSGAFSNQPQHF
TRBJ2-2 | . | TRBV6-5 | TRBD1 | TGTGCCAGCACCCTCCAGGGGGCGACCGGGGAGCTGTTTTTT | CASTLQGATGELFF
TRBJ1-2 | . | TRBV9 | . | TGTGCCAGCAACACACCCCTCGGAGGGGGAGGCTACACCTTC | CASNTPLGGGGYTF
TRBJ2-3 | . | TRBV7-9 | . | TGTGCCAGCAGTTCACGTCGGGCGGGGCCAGATACGCAGTATTTT | CASSSRRAGPDTQYF
TRBJ2-7 | . | TRBV2 | . | TGTGCCAGCAGTGGGGGGTACGAGCAGTACTTC | CASSGGYEQYF
TRBJ2-3 | . | TRBV5-5 | TRBD2 | TGTGCCAGCACCCACGGGGGAGCGGGAACGAGGGTCCCGCAGTATTTT | CASTHGGAGTRVPQYF
TRBJ1-1 | . | TRBV11-2 | TRBD1 | TGTGCCAGCAGCCACAGGGGAACTGAAGCTTTCTTT | CASSHRGTEAFF
TRBJ2-7 | . | TRBV28 | . | TGTGCCAGCAGTTTATCAACCGGGCAGGCCGAGCAGTACTTC | CASSLSTGQAEQYF
TRBJ2-7 | . | TRBV5-1 | TRBD2 | TGCGCCAGCAGCTTGGAGAAGGCGGGAGAAACCGAGCAGTACTTC | CASSLEKAGETEQYF
TRBJ2-1 | . | TRBV11-2 | . | TGTGCCAGCAGCGCCTCCGGAGGGGGTAGTTCGGGTGAGCAGTTCTTC | CASSASGGGSSGEQFF
TRBJ2-1 | . | TRBV27 | TRBD1 | TGTGCCAGCAGTATGAGGGACAGGGCATACAATGAGCAGTTCTTC | CASSMRDRAYNEQFF
TRBJ1-1 | . | TRBV5-6 | . | TGTGCCAGCAGGAGGCGGACGTCTGAAGCTTTCTTT | CASRRRTSEAFF
TRBJ1-5 | . | TRBV2 | . | TGTGCCAGCAACTCCTGGGGGACTCAGCCCCAGCATTTT | CASNSWGTQPQHF
TRBJ2-7 | . | TRBV28 | TRBD2 | TGTGCCAGCTTCTCATCCAACAGGGGGCAAGCTAGCGGGAGGTGGGCCGAGCAGTACTTC | CASFSSNRGQASGRWAEQYF
TRBJ2-1 | . | TRBV5-1 | . | TGCGCCAGCAGCTTGGAGGGGGGCCAGTACAATGAGCAGTTCTTC | CASSLEGGQYNEQFF
TRBJ2-1 | . | TRBV11-2 | . | TGTGCCAGCAGCTTAGAGTGGGGCCCATACAATGAGCAGTTCTTC | CASSLEWGPYNEQFF
TRBJ2-7 | . | TRBV5-6 | . | TGTGCCAGCAGCGGGCTAGGCACCTACGAGCAGTACTTC | CASSGLGTYEQYF
TRBJ1-1 | . | TRBV6-5 | TRBD1 | TGTGCCAGCACCGCTGGGACAGGGATTGAGACTGAAGCTTTCTTT | CASTAGTGIETEAFF
TRBJ1-1 | . | TRBV9 | . | TGTGCCAGCAGCGTAGGGGGACGGAGAGCGGACACTGAAGCTTTCTTT | CASSVGGRRADTEAFF
TRBJ2-3 | . | TRBV6-6 | TRBD1 | TGTGCCAGCGGTACCGGGACAGGTCAAGATACGCAGTATTTT | CASGTGTGQDTQYF
TRBJ2-5 | . | TRBV5-4 | TRBD2 | TGTGCCAGCAGCTGGGGGGGGCAAGAGACCCAGTACTTC | CASSWGGQETQYF
TRBJ1-2 | . | TRBV5-6 | . | TGTGCCAGCAGCTTGGGGGAGGGGCTCTATGGCTACACCTTC | CASSLGEGLYGYTF
TRBJ2-3 | . | TRBV19 | TRBD2 | TGTGCCAGTAGTTTTCGCGGGGGAAGCACAGATACGCAGTATTTT | CASSFRGGSTDTQYF
TRBJ2-1 | . | TRBV6-1 | TRBD2 | TGTGCCAGCAGGAGGACTAGATCCAATGAGCAGTTCTTC | CASRRTRSNEQFF
TRBJ1-1 | . | TRBV2 | . | TGTGCCAGCCCAGGTACGAGGGGTCCGGGCTCTGAAGCTTTCTTT | CASPGTRGPGSEAFF